The rows below give T cell receptor beta chains drawn from one sample of a study of T cell responses to AZD1222 COVID-19 vaccine. TCRdb's copy holds only in-frame clones and misses some; the assay was immunoSEQ multiplex PCR. Of 150,000 to 200,000 clones listed, roughly 90% are singletons. The sample consisted of peripheral blood, taken on day 0 of AZD1222 vaccination. The origin of the receptors is an adult in good health. CDR3s include the opening cysteine and the closing phenylalanine or tryptophan. The D gene is left open where the match is weak. A clone size is listed for some rows: how often the clone was seen (once, few, many), or a class if it is expanded.

J: TRBJ2-1
D: NA
V: TRBV19
size: NA
CDR3: CASSIGSGSYNEQFF
DNA: TGTGCCAGTAGTATCGGCAGCGGTTCCTACAATGAGCAGTTCTTC

J: TRBJ1-1
D: NA
V: TRBV5-4
size: NA
CDR3: CASSLDALMNTEAFF
DNA: TGTGCCAGCAGCTTGGATGCACTTATGAACACTGAAGCTTTCTTT

J: TRBJ1-6
D: TRBD1
V: TRBV5-6
size: NA
CDR3: CASSLVMSGAGGVLSPLHF
DNA: TGTGCCAGCAGCTTGGTAATGAGCGGGGCAGGGGGTGTCTTATCACCCCTCCACTTT

J: TRBJ2-1
D: TRBD1
V: TRBV2
size: NA
CDR3: CASSHPGQGLGPSRLEQFF
DNA: TGTGCCAGCAGTCACCCGGGACAGGGCTTAGGGCCCTCCAGGTTAGAGCAGTTCTTC

J: TRBJ1-5
D: TRBD1
V: TRBV10-3
size: NA
CDR3: CAIAKTGSVQPQHF
DNA: TGTGCCATCGCAAAGACAGGGTCGGTCCAGCCCCAGCATTTT

J: TRBJ2-7
D: NA
V: TRBV7-8
size: NA
CDR3: CASSPRWDGGYEQYF
DNA: TGTGCCAGCAGCCCCCGGTGGGATGGGGGCTACGAGCAGTACTTC

J: TRBJ2-1
D: NA
V: TRBV5-1
size: NA
CDR3: CASSLSGKEGLQFF
DNA: TGCGCCAGCAGCTTGAGCGGAAAGGAGGGACTGCAGTTCTTC

J: TRBJ1-2
D: NA
V: TRBV6-2/TRBV6-3
size: NA
CDR3: CASSYGGGYTF
DNA: TGTGCCAGCAGTTACGGGGGTGGCTACACCTTC

J: TRBJ1-4
D: NA
V: TRBV5-8
size: NA
CDR3: CASSGVSPARTATNEKLFF
DNA: TGTGCCAGCAGCGGAGTTTCCCCGGCCAGGACTGCAACTAATGAAAAACTGTTTTTT

J: TRBJ1-3
D: NA
V: TRBV19
size: NA
CDR3: CASSISSRGGNTIYF
DNA: TGTGCCAGTAGTATTTCCTCGCGGGGTGGAAACACCATATATTTT

J: TRBJ2-7
D: NA
V: TRBV6-5
size: NA
CDR3: CASSMGGGDEQYF
DNA: TGTGCCAGCAGTATGGGAGGGGGCGACGAGCAGTACTTC

J: TRBJ1-5
D: TRBD1
V: TRBV9
size: NA
CDR3: CASSARDRAGQPQHF
DNA: TGTGCCAGCAGCGCACGGGACAGGGCGGGTCAGCCCCAGCATTTT

J: TRBJ1-5
D: NA
V: TRBV28
size: NA
CDR3: CAIAEGRKQPQHF
DNA: TGTGCCATTGCCGAGGGGCGGAAACAGCCCCAGCATTTT

J: TRBJ2-1
D: TRBD1
V: TRBV14
size: NA
CDR3: CASSQDFLDRVRNEQFF
DNA: TGTGCCAGCAGCCAAGACTTCCTGGACAGGGTTAGGAATGAGCAGTTCTTC

J: TRBJ2-2
D: NA
V: TRBV11-3
size: few
CDR3: CASSLTAGYPGELFF
DNA: TGTGCCAGCAGCTTAACGGCTGGCTACCCCGGGGAGCTGTTTTTT

J: TRBJ2-1
D: TRBD1
V: TRBV27
size: NA
CDR3: CATIQGASNEQFF
DNA: TGTGCCACCATCCAGGGGGCGAGCAATGAGCAGTTCTTC

J: TRBJ2-1
D: TRBD1
V: TRBV28
size: NA
CDR3: CASSLSDRGWNEQFF
DNA: TGTGCCAGCAGTTTGTCTGACAGGGGTTGGAATGAGCAGTTCTTC

J: TRBJ2-5
D: TRBD1
V: TRBV15
size: once
CDR3: CATSTGVEETQYF
DNA: TGTGCCACCTCTACAGGGGTGGAGGAGACCCAGTACTTC

J: TRBJ2-1
D: NA
V: TRBV28
size: NA
CDR3: CASSFFSEKYNEQFF
DNA: TGTGCCAGCAGTTTCTTCAGCGAAAAATACAATGAGCAGTTCTTC

J: TRBJ1-2
D: TRBD1
V: TRBV18
size: once
CDR3: CASSPQQGSPYGYTF
DNA: TGTGCCAGCTCACCACAACAGGGGAGTCCCTATGGCTACACCTTC

J: TRBJ2-5
D: NA
V: TRBV9
size: NA
CDR3: CASSVDLAGGLQETQYF
DNA: TGTGCCAGCAGCGTAGATCTGGCGGGCGGGCTCCAAGAGACCCAGTACTTC

J: TRBJ1-1
D: NA
V: TRBV5-6
size: NA
CDR3: CASSPPEWDTEAFF
DNA: TGTGCCAGCAGCCCTCCCGAGTGGGACACTGAAGCTTTCTTT

J: TRBJ1-1
D: NA
V: TRBV21-1
size: NA
CDR3: CASSSLTGSTEAFF
DNA: TGTGCCAGCAGCAGCTTAACAGGGAGCACTGAAGCTTTCTTT

J: TRBJ2-5
D: NA
V: TRBV24-1
size: NA
CDR3: CATSDPTKGETQYF
DNA: TGTGCCACCAGTGACCCAACTAAAGGGGAGACCCAGTACTTC

J: TRBJ1-1
D: NA
V: TRBV19
size: NA
CDR3: CASSTEGQLEAFF
DNA: TGTGCCAGTAGTACGGAAGGACAGCTAGAAGCTTTCTTT

J: TRBJ2-3
D: NA
V: TRBV27
size: NA
CDR3: CASSLIGIKTDTQYF
DNA: TGTGCCAGCAGTTTAATCGGGATAAAGACAGATACGCAGTATTTT

J: TRBJ1-1
D: NA
V: TRBV7-9
size: NA
CDR3: CASSLAGRVGTEAFF
DNA: TGTGCCAGCAGCTTAGCGGGACGGGTGGGCACTGAAGCTTTCTTT

J: TRBJ2-2
D: NA
V: TRBV5-1
size: once
CDR3: CASKVRVGPGELFF
DNA: TGCGCCAGCAAAGTTCGGGTAGGGCCCGGGGAGCTGTTTTTT

J: TRBJ1-1
D: NA
V: TRBV5-4
size: NA
CDR3: CASSLSGSNTEAFF
DNA: TGTGCCAGCAGCTTGTCTGGCAGCAACACTGAAGCTTTCTTT

J: TRBJ1-2
D: TRBD1
V: TRBV7-2
size: NA
CDR3: CASSSTGVGYGYTF
DNA: TGTGCCAGCAGCTCAACAGGGGTTGGCTATGGCTACACCTTC

J: TRBJ2-7
D: NA
V: TRBV20-1
size: NA
CDR3: CSAAGGYEQYF
DNA: TGCAGTGCTGCGGGTGGGTACGAGCAGTACTTC

J: TRBJ1-1
D: NA
V: TRBV18
size: NA
CDR3: CASSPLEGYTEAFF
DNA: TGTGCCAGCTCACCACTCGAAGGGTACACTGAAGCTTTCTTT

J: TRBJ1-1
D: NA
V: TRBV18
size: NA
CDR3: CASSLDSSTEAFF
DNA: TGTGCCAGCTCCCTAGACTCCTCCACTGAAGCTTTCTTT

J: TRBJ1-2
D: NA
V: TRBV5-4
size: NA
CDR3: CASSLAERYGYTF
DNA: TGTGCCAGCAGCTTGGCCGAGCGCTATGGCTACACCTTC

J: TRBJ1-1
D: NA
V: TRBV18
size: NA
CDR3: CASSLGVSTEAFF
DNA: TGTGCCAGCTCACTAGGGGTTTCGACTGAAGCTTTCTTT

J: TRBJ2-1
D: TRBD2
V: TRBV9
size: NA
CDR3: CASSALAGGNEQFF
DNA: TGTGCCAGCAGCGCGTTAGCGGGGGGTAATGAGCAGTTCTTC

J: TRBJ1-5
D: NA
V: TRBV19
size: NA
CDR3: CASSPRLGNQPQHF
DNA: TGTGCCAGTAGTCCCCGACTAGGAAATCAGCCCCAGCATTTT